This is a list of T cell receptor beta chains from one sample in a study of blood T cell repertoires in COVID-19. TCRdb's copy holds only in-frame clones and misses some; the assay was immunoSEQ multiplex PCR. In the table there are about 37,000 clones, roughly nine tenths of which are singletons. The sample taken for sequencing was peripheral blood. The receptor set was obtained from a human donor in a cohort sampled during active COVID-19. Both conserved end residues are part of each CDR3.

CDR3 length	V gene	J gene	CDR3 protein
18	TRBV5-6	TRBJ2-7	CASSLAEYIVAGQYEQYF
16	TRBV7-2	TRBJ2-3	CASSLEGRWRADTQYF
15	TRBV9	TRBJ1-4	CASTVGGSTNEKLFF
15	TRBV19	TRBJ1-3	CASSPRTTSGNTIYF
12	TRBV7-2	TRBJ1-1	CASSLETGGAFF
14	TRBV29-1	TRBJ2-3	CSVGQGPHTDTQYF
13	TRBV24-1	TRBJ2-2	CATRQGNTGELFF
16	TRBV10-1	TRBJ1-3	CASSDGQLLSGNTIYF
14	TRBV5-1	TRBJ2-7	CASSSQQGAHEQYF
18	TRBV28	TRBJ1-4	CASSSLGSALLGNEKLFF
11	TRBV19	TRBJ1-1	CASSGFTEAFF
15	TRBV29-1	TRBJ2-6	CSVGTGKGGANVLTF
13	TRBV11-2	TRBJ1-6	CASSTRQNSPLHF
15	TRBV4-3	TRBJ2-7	CASSQEDRSSYEQYF
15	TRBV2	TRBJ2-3	CASSPVPPSTDTQYF
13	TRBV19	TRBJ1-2	CASSILEGEPYTF
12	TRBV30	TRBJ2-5	CAWGTGEETQYF
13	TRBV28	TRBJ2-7	CASSSGQSYEQYF
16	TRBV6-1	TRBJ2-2	CASSDGPGANTGELFF
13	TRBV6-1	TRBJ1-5	CASSDLTDQPQHF
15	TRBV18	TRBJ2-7	CASSPPSRVGDEQYF
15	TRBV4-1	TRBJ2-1	CASSLRQGSYNEQFF
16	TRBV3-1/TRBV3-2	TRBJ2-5	CASSQDPTTRGETQYF
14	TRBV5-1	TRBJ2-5	CASSFTPQRETQYF
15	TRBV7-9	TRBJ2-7	CASSHGRELEDEQYF
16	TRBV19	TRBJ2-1	CASSIGGRAPYNEQFF
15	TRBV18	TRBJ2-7	CASSPTGGGAYEQYF
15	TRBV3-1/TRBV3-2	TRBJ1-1	CASTEGGAGDTEAFF
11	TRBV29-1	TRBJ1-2	CSAPGESGYTF
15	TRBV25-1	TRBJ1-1	CASSGRGIVNTEAFF
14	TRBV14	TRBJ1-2	CASSQVTGVYGYTF
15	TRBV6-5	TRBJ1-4	CASSRNSRGNEKLFF
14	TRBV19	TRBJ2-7	CASSIPGGSYEQYF
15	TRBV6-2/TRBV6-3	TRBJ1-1	CASSQTGGGTVEAFF
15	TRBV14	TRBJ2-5	CASTLSLAGLETQYF
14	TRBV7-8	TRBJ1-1	CASSWDSSNTEAFF
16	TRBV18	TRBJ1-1	CASSPLRDTLNTEAFF
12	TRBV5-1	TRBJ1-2	CASSRGQGGYTF
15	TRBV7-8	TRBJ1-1	CASSLGAAPNTEAFF
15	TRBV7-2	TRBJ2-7	CASSLGAGKSYEQYF
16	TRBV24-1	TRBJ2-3	CATSEPLGQGTDTQYF
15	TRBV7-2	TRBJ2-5	CASSFTGGGRETQYF
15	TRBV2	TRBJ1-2	CASSERQGPNYGYTF
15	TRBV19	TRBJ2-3	CASSVQPTSLDTQYF
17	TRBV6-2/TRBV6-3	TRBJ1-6	CASSYTPRQGYNSPLHF
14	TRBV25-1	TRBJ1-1	CASSFGQPLSQAFF
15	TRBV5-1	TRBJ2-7	CASSSTPAQSYEQYF
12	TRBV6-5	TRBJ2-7	CASTGSSYEQYF
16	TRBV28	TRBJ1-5	CASRSRLTGRNQPQHF
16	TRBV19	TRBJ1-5	CASSSQRGLYNQPQHF